A selection of T cell receptor beta chains follows, all from one sample in a study of Graves' ophthalmopathy and Graves' hyperthyroidism. TCRdb re-derived calls from the multiplex PCR reads in MiXCR, one entry per CDR3 protein. Among hundreds of thousands of distinct CDR3 sequences, 22% were seen once, and the ten largest hold roughly 7.4%. The sample was peripheral blood. The source is a woman between 18 and 29 years old with stable Graves' hyperthyroidism. Some clones in this sample may be carry-over from other donors' samples. Each CDR3 is given with its conserved first and last residue.

j_call v_call cdr3_aa
TRBJ2-7 TRBV20-1 CSAGDSGTVSYEQYF
TRBJ1-1 TRBV5-1 CAGRVDVNTEAFF
TRBJ2-7 TRBV3-1 CASSQRGWNAARAEQYF
TRBJ1-6 TRBV6-5 CASSYAGGNSPLHF
TRBJ2-7 TRBV20-1 CSAPGLAGGPVSEQYF
TRBJ2-7 TRBV9 CASSVAGTGASGYEQYF
TRBJ2-7 TRBV6-1 CAVGDTHYEQYF
TRBJ1-6 TRBV30 CAWNGDRVKGGSPLHF
TRBJ1-1 TRBV28 CASSYPLGGVTEAFF
TRBJ2-7 TRBV12-3/TRBV12-4 CASSFGEVGGTYEQYF
TRBJ1-3 TRBV20-1 CSARRQVSGNTIYF
TRBJ2-5 TRBV6-5 CASSYSLAGGEGGKTQYF
TRBJ2-7 TRBV10-2 CASSHGESYEQYF
TRBJ2-7 TRBV6-5 CASSYRLAGSSYEQYF
TRBJ1-5 TRBV12-3/TRBV12-4 CASSFSVTGSQPQHF
TRBJ1-2 TRBV6-5 CASSYTDGNQNYGYTF
TRBJ2-4 TRBV5-1 CASSLVTRENIQYF
TRBJ1-1 TRBV2 CASTRQGGNTEAFF
TRBJ1-5 TRBV7-8 CASSLAASTNQPQHF
TRBJ2-7 TRBV13 CASSLAAQGSDEQYF
TRBJ2-3 TRBV12-3/TRBV12-4 CASSPPPGDTQYF
TRBJ1-3 TRBV20-1 CSAVGQENTIYF
TRBJ1-2 TRBV6-1 CASFDGYGYTF
TRBJ2-7 TRBV6-2/TRBV6-3 CASSRGESHEQYF
TRBJ2-7 TRBV6-2/TRBV6-3 CASSGGTPLHEQYF